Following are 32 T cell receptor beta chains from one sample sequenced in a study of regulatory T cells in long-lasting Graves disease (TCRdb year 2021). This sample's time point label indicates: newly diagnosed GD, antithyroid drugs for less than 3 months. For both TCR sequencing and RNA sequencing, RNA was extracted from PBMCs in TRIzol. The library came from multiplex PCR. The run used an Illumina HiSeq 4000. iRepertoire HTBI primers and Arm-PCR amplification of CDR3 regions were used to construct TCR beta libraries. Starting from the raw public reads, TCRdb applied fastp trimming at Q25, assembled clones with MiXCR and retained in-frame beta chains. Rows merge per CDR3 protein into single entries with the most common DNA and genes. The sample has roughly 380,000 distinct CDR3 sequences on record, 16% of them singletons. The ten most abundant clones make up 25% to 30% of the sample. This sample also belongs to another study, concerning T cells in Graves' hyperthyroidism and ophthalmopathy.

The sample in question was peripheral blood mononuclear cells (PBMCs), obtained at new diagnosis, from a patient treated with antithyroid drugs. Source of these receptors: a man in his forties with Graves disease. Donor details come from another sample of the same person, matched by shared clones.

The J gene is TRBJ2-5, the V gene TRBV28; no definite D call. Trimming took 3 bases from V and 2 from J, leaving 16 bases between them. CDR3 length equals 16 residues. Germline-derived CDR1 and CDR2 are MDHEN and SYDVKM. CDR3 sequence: CASSFPAAFDQETQYF. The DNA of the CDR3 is TGTGCCAGCAGTTTTCCGGCAGCCTTTGATCAAGAGACCCAGTACTTC.

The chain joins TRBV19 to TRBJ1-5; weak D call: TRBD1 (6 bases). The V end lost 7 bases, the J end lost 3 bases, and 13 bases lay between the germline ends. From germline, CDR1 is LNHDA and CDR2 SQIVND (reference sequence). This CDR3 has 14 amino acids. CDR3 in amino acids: CASTPGQNNQPQHF. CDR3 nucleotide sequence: TGTGCCAGTACCCCGGGACAAAACAATCAGCCCCAGCATTTT.

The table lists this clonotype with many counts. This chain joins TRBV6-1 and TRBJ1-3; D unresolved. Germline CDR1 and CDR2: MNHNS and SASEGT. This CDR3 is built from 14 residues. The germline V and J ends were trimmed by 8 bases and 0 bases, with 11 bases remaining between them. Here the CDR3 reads CASRPTFSGNTIYF. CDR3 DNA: TGTGCCAGCCGTCCGACATTCTCTGGAAACACCATATATTTT.

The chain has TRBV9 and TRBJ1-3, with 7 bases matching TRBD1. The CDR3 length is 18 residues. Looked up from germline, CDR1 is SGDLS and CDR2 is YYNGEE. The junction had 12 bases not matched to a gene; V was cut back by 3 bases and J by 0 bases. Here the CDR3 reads CASSGGGKTGHSGNTIYF. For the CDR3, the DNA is TGTGCCAGCAGCGGAGGGGGAAAGACAGGGCACTCTGGAAACACCATATATTTT.

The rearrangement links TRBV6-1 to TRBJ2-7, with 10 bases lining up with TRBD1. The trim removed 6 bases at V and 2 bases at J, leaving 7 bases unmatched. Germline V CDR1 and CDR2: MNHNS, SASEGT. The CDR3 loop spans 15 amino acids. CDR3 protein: CASRATGGPTYEQYF. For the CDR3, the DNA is TGTGCCAGCAGGGCGACAGGGGGCCCCACCTACGAGCAGTACTTC.

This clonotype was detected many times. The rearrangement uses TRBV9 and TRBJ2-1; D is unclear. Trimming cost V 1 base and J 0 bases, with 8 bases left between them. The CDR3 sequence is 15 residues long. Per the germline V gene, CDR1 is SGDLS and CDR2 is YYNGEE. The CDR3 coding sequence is TGTGCCAGCAGCGTAAGGGCTGCCTCCTACAATGAGCAGTTCTTC. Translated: CASSVRAASYNEQFF.

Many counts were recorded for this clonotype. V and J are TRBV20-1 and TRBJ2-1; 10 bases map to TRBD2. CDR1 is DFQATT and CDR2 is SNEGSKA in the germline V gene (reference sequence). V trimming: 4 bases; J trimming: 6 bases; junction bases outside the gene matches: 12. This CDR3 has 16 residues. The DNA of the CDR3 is TGCAGTGCTATAAGCGGGGGGGCAACTTTCGGCAATGAGCAGTTCTTC. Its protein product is CSAISGGATFGNEQFF.

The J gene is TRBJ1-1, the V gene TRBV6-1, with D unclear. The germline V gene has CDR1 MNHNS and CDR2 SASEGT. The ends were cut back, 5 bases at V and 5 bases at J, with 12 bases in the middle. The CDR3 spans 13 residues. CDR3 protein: CASSLPSGTEAFF. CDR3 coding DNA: TGTGCCAGCAGTCTCCCCTCGGGGACTGAAGCTTTCTTT.

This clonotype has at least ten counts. The CDR3 spells CSVEVRAGGLTDTQYF. CDR3 nucleotide sequence: TGCAGCGTTGAAGTAAGAGCGGGGGGGTTGACAGATACGCAGTATTTT. This rearrangement joins TRBV29-1 to TRBJ2-3, with 10 bases fitting TRBD2. The CDR3 length is 16 residues. Germline V gene data show CDR1 as SQVTM and CDR2 as ANQGSEA. The J segment lost 3 bases and the V segment lost 1 base, leaving 7 bases of the junction unmatched.

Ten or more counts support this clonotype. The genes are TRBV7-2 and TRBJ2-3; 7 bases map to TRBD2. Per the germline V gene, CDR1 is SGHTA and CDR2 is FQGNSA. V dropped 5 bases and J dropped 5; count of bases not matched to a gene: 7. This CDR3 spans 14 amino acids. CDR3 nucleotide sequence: TGTGCCAGCAGCCCGGGCCGGGGGGTAGATACGCAGTATTTT. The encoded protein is CASSPGRGVDTQYF.

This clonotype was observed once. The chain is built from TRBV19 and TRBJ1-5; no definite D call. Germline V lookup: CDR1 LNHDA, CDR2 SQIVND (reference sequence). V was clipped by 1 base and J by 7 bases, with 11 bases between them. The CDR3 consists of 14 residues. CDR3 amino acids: CASSIAGRGQPQHF. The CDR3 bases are TGTGCCAGTAGTATAGCGGGTCGCGGCCAGCCCCAGCATTTT.

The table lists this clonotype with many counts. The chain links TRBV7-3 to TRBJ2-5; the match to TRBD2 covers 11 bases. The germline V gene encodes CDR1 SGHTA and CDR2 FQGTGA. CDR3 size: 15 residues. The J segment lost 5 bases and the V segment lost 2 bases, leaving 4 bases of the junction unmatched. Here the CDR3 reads CASSLGGLAGETQYF. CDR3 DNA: TGTGCCAGCAGCTTAGGAGGACTAGCGGGTGAGACCCAGTACTTC. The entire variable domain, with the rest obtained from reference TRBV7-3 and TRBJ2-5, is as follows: GAGVSQTPSNKVTEKGKYVELRCDPISGHTALYWYRQSLGQGPEFLIYFQGTGAADDSGLPNDRFFAVRPEGSVSTLKIQRTERGDSAVYLCASSLGGLAGETQYFGPGTRLLVL.

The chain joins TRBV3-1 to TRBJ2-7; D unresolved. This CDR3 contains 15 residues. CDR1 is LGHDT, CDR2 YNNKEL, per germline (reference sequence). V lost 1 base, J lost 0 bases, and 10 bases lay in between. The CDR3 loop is CASSQAPGASYEQYF. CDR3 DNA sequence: TGTGCCAGCAGCCAAGCCCCGGGTGCCTCCTACGAGCAGTACTTC.

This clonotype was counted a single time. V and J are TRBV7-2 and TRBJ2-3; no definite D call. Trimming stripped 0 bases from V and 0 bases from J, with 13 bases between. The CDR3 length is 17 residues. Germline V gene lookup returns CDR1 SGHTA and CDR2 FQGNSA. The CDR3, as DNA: TGTGCCAGCAGCTTAGCCCGGCCGGTGACTAGCACAGATACGCAGTATTTT. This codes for CASSLARPVTSTDTQYF.

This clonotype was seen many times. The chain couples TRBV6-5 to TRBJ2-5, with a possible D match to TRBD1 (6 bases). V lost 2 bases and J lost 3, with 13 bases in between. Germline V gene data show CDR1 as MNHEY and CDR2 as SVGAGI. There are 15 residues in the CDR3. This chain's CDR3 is CASSYQRPGEETQYF. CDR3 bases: TGTGCCAGCAGTTACCAACGGCCAGGGGAAGAGACCCAGTACTTC.

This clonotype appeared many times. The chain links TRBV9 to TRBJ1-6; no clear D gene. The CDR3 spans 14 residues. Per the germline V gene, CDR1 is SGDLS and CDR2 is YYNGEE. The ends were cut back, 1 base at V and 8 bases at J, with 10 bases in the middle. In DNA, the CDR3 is TGTGCCAGCAGCGTAACCTCCGGGGATTCACCCCTCCACTTT. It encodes CASSVTSGDSPLHF.

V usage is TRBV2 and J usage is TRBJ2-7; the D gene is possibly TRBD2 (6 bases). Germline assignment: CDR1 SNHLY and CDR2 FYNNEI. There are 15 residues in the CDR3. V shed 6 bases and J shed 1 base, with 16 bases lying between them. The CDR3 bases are TGTGCCAGCAGCGCCCAGCACAGCGGGTCCTACGAGCAGTACTTC. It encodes CASSAQHSGSYEQYF.

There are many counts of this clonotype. The CDR3 protein is CASSKEGYQPQHF. CDR3 nucleotides: TGTGCCAGCAGTAAAGAGGGCTATCAGCCCCAGCATTTT. The gene calls are TRBV28 and TRBJ1-5; D is uncertain. Per germline, CDR1 MDHEN and CDR2 SYDVKM. V was trimmed by 5 bases and J by 5 bases, leaving 10 bases between them. The CDR3 is 13 residues long.

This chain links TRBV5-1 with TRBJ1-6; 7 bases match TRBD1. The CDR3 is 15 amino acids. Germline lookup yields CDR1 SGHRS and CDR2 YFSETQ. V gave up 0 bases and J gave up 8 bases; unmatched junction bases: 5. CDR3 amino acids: CASSLGRGKHSPLHF. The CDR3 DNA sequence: TGCGCCAGCAGCTTGGGCAGGGGGAAACATTCACCCCTCCACTTT.

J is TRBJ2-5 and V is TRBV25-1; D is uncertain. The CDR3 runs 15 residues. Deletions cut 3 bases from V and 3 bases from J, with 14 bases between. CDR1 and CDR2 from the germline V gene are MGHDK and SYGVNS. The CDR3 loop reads CASSETIRAEETQYF. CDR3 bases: TGTGCCAGCAGTGAGACGATTAGGGCAGAAGAGACCCAGTACTTC. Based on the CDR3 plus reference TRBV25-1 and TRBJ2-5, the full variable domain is EADIYQTPRYLVIGTGKKITLECSQTMGHDKMYWYQQDPGMELHLIHYSYGVNSTEKGDLSSESTVSRIRTEHFPLTLESARPSHTSQYLCASSETIRAEETQYFGPGTRLLVL.

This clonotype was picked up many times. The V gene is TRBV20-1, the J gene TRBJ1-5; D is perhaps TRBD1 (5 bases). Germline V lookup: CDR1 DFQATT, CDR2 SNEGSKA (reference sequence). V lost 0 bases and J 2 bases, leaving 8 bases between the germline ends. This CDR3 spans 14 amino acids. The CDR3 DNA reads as TGCAGTGCTAGAGATCTCAGGGGCAATCAGCCCCAGCATTTT. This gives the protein CSARDLRGNQPQHF.

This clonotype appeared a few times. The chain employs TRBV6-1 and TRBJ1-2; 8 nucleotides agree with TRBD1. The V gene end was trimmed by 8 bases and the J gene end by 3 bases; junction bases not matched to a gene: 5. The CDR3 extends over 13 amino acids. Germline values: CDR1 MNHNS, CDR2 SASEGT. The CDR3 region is CASEQGVHYGYTF. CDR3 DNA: TGTGCCAGCGAACAGGGGGTTCACTATGGCTACACCTTC.

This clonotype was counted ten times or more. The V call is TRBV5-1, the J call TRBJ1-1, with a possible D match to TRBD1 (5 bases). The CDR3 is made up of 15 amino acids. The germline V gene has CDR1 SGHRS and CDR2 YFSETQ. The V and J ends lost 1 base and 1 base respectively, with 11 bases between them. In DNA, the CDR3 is TGCGCCAGCAGCTTGTACCAGGGAGCGAACACTGAAGCTTTCTTT. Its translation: CASSLYQGANTEAFF.

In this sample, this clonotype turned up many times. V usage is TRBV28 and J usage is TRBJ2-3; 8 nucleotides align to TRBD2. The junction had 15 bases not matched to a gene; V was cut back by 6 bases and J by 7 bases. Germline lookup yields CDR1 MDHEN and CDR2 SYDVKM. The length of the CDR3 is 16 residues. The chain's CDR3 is CASSLATGGGKNTQYF. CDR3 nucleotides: TGTGCCAGCAGCCTCGCTACCGGGGGGGGGAAAAATACGCAGTATTTT.

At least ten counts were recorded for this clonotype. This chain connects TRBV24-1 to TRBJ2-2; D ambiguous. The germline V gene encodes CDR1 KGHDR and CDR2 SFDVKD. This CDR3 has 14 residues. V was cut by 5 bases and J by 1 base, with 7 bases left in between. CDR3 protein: CATSATRNTGELFF. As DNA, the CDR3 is TGTGCCACCAGTGCCACACGGAACACCGGGGAGCTGTTTTTT.

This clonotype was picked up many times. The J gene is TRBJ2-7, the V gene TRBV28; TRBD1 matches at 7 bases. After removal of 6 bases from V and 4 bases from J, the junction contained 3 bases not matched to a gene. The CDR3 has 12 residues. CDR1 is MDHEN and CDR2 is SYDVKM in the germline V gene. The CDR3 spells CASSGQVYEQYF. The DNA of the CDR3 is TGTGCCAGCAGCGGACAGGTATACGAGCAGTACTTC.

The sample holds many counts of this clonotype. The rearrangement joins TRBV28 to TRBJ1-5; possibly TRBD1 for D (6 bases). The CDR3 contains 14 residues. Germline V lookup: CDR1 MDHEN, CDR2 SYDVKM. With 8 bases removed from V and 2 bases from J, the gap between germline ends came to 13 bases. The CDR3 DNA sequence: TGTGCCAGCCGGGACACGGGGGGCAATCAGCCCCAGCATTTT. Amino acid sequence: CASRDTGGNQPQHF.

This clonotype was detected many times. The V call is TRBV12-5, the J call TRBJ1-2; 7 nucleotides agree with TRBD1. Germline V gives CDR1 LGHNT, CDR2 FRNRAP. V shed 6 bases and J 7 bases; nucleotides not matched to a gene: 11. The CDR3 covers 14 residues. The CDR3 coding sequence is TGTGCTAGTGGGAGGGACAGCAGTCCGACTGGCTACACCTTC. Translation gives CASGRDSSPTGYTF.

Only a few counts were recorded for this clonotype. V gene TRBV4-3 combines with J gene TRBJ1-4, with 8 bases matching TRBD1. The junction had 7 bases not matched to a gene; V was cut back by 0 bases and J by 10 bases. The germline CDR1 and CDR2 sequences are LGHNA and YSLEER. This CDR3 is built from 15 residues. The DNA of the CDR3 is TGCGCCAGCAGCCAAGAGGACAGGGAAATTAGAAAACTGTTTTTT. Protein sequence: CASSQEDREIRKLFF.

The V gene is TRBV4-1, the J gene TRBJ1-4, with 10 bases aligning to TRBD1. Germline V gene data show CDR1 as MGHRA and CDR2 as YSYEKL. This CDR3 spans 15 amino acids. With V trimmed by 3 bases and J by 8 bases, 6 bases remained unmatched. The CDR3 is CASSHGDRGREKLFF. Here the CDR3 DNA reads TGCGCCAGCAGCCACGGAGACAGGGGGCGCGAAAAACTGTTTTTT.

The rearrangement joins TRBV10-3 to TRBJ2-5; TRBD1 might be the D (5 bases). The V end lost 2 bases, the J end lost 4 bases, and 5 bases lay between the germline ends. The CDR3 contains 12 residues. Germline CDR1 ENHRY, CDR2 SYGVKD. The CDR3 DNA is TGTGCCATCAGTGAGCAGGGAGAGACCCAGTACTTC. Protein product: CAISEQGETQYF.

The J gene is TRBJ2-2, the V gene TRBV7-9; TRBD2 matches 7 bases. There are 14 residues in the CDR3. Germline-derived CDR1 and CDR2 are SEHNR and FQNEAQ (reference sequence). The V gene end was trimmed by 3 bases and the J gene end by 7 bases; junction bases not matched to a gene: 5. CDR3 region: CASSFGGMSGELFF. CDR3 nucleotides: TGTGCCAGCAGCTTCGGGGGGATGAGCGGGGAGCTGTTTTTT.